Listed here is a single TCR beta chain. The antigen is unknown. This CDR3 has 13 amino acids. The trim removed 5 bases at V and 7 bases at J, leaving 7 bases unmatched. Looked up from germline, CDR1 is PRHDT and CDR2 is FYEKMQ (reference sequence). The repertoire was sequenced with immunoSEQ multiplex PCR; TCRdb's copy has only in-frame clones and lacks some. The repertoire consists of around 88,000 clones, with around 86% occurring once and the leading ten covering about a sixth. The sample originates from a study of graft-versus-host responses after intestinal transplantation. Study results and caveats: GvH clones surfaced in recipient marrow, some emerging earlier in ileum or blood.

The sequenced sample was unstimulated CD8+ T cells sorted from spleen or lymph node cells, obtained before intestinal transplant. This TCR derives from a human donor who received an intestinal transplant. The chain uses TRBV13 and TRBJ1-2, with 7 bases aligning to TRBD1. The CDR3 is CASSPGQDLGYTF. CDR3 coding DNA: TGTGCCAGCAGCCCAGGACAGGACCTTGGCTACACCTTC.